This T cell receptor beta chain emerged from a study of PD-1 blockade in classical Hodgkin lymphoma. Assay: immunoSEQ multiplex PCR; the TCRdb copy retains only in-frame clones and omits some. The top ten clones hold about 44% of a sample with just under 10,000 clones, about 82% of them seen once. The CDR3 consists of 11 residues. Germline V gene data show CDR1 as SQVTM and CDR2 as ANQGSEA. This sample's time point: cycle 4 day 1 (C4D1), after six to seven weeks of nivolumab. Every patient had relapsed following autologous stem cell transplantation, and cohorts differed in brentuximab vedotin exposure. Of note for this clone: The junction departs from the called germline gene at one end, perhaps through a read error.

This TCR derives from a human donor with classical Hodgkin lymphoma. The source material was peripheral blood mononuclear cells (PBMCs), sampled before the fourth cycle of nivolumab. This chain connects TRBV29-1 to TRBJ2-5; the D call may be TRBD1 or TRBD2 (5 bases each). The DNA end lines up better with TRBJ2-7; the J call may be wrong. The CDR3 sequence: CGVGDPYEQYF. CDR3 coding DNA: TGCGGCGTCGGGGACCCGTACGAGCAGTACTTC.